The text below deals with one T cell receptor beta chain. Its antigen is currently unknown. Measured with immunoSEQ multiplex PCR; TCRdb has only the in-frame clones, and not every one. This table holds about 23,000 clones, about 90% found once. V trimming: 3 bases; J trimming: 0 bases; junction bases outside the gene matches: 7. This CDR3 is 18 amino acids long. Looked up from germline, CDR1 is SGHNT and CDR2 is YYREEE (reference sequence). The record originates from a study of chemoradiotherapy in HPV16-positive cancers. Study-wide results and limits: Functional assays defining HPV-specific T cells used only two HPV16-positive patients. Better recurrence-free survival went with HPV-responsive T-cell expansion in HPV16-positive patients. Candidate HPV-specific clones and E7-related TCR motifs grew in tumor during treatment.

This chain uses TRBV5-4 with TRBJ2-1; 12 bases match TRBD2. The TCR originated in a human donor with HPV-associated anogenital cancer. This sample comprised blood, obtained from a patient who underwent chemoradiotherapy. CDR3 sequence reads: CASSSSGGAGRSYNEQFF. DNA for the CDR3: TGTGCCAGCAGCTCTAGCGGGGGGGCCGGTCGCTCCTACAATGAGCAGTTCTTC. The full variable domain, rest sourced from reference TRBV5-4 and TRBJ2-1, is ETGVTQSPTHLIKTRGQQVTLRCSSQSGHNTVSWYQQALGQGPQFIFQYYREEENGRGNFPPRFSGLQFPNYSSELNVNALELDDSALYLCASSSSGGAGRSYNEQFFGPGTRLTVL.